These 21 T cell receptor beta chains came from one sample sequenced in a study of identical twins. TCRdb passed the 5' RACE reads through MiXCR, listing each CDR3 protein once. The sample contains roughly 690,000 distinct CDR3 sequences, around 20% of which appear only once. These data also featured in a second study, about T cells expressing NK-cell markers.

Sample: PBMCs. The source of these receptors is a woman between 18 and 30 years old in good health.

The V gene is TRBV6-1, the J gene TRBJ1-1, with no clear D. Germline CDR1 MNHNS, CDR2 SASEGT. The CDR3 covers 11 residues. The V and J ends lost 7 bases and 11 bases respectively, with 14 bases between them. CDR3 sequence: CASINGPSAFF. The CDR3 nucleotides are TGTGCCAGCATCAACGGACCTAGTGCTTTCTTT.

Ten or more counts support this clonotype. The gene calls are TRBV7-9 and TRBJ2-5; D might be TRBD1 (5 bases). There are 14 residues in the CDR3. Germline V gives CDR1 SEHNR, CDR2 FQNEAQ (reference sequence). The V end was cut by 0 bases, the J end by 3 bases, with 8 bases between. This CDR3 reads CASSLASREETQYF. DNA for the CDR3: TGTGCCAGCAGCTTAGCCAGCAGGGAAGAGACCCAGTACTTC.

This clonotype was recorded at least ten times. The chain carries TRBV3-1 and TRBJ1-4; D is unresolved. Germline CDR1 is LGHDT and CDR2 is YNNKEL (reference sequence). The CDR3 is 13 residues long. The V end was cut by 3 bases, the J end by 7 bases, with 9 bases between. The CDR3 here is CASSQRTVEKLFF. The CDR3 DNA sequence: TGTGCCAGCAGCCAGCGGACGGTTGAAAAACTGTTTTTT.

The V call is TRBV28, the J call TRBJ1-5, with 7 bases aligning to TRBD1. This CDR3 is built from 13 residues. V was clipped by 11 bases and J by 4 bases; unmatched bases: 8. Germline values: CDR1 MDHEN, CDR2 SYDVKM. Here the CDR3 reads CAAQGGPNQPQHF. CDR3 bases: TGTGCCGCCCAGGGGGGACCAAATCAGCCCCAGCATTTT. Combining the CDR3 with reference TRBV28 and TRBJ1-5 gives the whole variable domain DVKVTQSSRYLVKRTGEKVFLECVQDMDHENMFWYRQDPGLGLRLIYFSYDVKMKEKGDIPEGYSVSREKKERFSLILESASTNQTSMYLCAAQGGPNQPQHFGDGTRLSIL.

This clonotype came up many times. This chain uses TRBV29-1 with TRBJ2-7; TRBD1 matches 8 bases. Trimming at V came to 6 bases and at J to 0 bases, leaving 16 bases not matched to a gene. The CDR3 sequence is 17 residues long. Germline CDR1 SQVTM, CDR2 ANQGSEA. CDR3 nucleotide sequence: TGCAGCGTGGCCTTGAAACCGACAGGGGTCTTCTCCTACGAGCAGTACTTC. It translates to CSVALKPTGVFSYEQYF.

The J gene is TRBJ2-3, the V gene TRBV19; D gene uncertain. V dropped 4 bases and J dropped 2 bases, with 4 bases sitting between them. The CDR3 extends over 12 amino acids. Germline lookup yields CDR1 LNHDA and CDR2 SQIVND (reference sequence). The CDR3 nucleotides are TGTGCCAGTAGTAAATACACAGATACGCAGTATTTT. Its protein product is CASSKYTDTQYF.

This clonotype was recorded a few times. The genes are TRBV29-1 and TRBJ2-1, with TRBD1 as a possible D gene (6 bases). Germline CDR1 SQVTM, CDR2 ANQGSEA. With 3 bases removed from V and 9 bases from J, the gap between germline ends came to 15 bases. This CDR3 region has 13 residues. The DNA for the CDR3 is TGCAGCGTTGATCCTACAGGGCAGGGTGAGCAGTTCTTC. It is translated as CSVDPTGQGEQFF.

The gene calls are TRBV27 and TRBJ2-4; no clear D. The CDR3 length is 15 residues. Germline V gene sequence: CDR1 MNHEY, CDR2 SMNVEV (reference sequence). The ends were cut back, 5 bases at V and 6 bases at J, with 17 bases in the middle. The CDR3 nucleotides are TGTGCCAGCAGTCGTACCAGGAGCGATCTAAACATTCAGTACTTC. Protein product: CASSRTRSDLNIQYF.

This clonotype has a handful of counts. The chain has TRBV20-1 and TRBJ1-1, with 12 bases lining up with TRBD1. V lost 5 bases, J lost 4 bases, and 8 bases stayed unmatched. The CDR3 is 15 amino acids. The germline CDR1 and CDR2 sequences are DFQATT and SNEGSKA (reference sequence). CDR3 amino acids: CSAAGTGGAGTEAFF. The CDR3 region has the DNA TGCAGTGCTGCCGGGACAGGGGGCGCGGGCACTGAAGCTTTCTTT.

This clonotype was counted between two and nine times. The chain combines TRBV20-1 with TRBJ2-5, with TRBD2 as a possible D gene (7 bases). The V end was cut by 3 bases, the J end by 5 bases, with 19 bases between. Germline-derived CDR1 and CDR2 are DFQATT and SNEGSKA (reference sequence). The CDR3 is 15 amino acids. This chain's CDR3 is CSARARGQGRETQYF. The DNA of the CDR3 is TGCAGTGCTAGGGCGCGGGGGCAAGGGAGGGAGACCCAGTACTTC.

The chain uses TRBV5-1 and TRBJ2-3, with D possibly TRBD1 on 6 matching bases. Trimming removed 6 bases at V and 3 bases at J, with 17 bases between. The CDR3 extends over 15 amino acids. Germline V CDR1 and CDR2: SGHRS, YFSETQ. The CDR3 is CASTTSGAETDTQYF. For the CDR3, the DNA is TGCGCCAGCACCACTTCAGGGGCGGAGACAGATACGCAGTATTTT.

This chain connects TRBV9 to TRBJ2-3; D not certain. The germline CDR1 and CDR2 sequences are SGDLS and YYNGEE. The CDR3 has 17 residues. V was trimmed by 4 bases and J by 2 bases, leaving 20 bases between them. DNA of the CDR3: TGTGCCAGCAGCCCGCGGTTTGCTACCGGAGACACAGATACGCAGTATTTT. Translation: CASSPRFATGDTDTQYF.

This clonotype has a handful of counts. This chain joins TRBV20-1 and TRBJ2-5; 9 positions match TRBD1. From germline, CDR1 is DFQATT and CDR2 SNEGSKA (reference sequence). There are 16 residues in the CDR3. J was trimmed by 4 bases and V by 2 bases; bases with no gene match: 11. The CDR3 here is CSARNPGQGLSETQYF. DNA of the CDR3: TGCAGTGCTAGAAATCCGGGACAGGGACTTTCAGAGACCCAGTACTTC.

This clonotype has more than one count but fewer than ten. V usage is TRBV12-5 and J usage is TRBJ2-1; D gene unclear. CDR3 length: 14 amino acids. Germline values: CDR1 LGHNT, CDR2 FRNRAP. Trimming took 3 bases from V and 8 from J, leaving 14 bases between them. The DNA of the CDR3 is TGTGCTAGTGGTTTTCCACTTAAACCCCATGAGCAGTTCTTC. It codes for CASGFPLKPHEQFF.

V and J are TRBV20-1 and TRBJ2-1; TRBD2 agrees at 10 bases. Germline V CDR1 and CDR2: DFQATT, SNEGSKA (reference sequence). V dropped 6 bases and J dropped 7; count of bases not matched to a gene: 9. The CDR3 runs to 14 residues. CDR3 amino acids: CSANLAGVENEQFF. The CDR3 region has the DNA TGCAGTGCCAACCTAGCGGGAGTTGAGAATGAGCAGTTCTTC.

The CDR3 reads CSARKRYYNEQFF. In DNA, the CDR3 is TGCAGTGCTAGAAAGCGATATTACAATGAGCAGTTCTTC. The genes are TRBV20-1 and TRBJ2-1; no definite D call. The CDR3 runs 13 residues. V gave up 2 bases and J gave up 4 bases, with 9 bases separating them. Germline loops: CDR1 DFQATT, CDR2 SNEGSKA (reference sequence).

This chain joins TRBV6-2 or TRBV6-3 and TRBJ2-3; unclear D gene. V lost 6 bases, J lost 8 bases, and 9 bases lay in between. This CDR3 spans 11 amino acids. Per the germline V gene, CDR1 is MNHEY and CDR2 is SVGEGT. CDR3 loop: CASSPFGTQYF. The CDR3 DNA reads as TGTGCCAGCAGCCCCTTTGGTACGCAGTATTTT.

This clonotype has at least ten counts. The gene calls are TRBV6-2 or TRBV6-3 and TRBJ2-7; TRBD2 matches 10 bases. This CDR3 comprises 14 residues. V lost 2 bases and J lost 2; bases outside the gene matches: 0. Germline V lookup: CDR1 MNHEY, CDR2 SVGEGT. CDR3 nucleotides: TGTGCCAGCAGTTACGGGACTAGCGCCTACGAGCAGTACTTC. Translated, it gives CASSYGTSAYEQYF.

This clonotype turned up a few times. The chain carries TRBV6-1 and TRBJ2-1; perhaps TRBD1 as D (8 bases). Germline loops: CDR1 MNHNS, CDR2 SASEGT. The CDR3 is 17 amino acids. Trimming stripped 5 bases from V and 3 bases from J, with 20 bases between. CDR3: CASSQRDRRSIYNEQFF. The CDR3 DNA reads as TGTGCCAGCAGTCAGCGGGACAGGCGTTCGATCTACAATGAGCAGTTCTTC.

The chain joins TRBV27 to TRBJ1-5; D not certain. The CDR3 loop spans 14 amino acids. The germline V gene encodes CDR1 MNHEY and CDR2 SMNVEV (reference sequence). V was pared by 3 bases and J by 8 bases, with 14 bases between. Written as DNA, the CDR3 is TGTGCCAGCAGTTTGAAGGCACTTTGGGAGCCCCAGCATTTT. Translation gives CASSLKALWEPQHF.

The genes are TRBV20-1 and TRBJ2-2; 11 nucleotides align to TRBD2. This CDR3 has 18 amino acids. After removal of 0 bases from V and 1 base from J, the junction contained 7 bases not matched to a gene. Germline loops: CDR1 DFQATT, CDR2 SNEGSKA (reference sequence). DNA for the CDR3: TGCAGTGCTAGAGATTCGGTAGCGGGAGGGGTGAACACCGGGGAGCTGTTTTTT. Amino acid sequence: CSARDSVAGGVNTGELFF.